Below are 3 T cell receptor beta chains sequenced from a single sample in a study of breast tumors, draining lymph nodes, adjacent tissues. MiXCR was run by TCRdb on the multiplex PCR reads, yielding one entry per CDR3 protein. Here the sample spans about 11,000 distinct CDR3 sequences, roughly 35% being singletons. Material for sequencing was breast tumor tissue. Receptors were obtained from a female donor with breast cancer. Some clones in this sample may be carry-over from other donors' samples.

This clonotype was detected ten times or more. This chain links TRBV11-2 with TRBJ1-6; no reliable D call. V lost 4 bases to trimming and J lost 10 bases, with 17 bases between them. Germline values: CDR1 SGHAT, CDR2 FQNNGV. The CDR3 runs to 15 residues. Here the CDR3 DNA reads TGTGCCAGCAGCTATCGGACCCAGGAGAGCTCACCCCTCCACTTT. Amino acid sequence: CASSYRTQESSPLHF.

This clonotype was found many times. The chain is built from TRBV5-8 and TRBJ1-4, with D perhaps TRBD1 (5 bases). Deletions cut 0 bases from V and 8 bases from J, with 11 bases between. Germline V CDR1 and CDR2: SGHTS, YDEGEE. The CDR3 length is 14 residues. The CDR3 sequence is CASSLGGGREKLFF. In DNA form, the CDR3 reads TGTGCCAGCAGCTTGGGGGGGGGACGGGAAAAACTGTTTTTT. Drawing the rest from reference TRBV5-8 and TRBJ1-4, the complete variable domain is EAGVTQSPTHLIKTRGQQATLRCSPISGHTSVYWYQQALGLGLQFLLWYDEGEERNRGNFPPRFSGRQFPNYSSELNVNALELEDSALYLCASSLGGGREKLFFGSGTQLSVL.

The sample holds many counts of this clonotype. The chain recombines TRBV25-1 with TRBJ2-1, with 10 bases lining up with TRBD1. Germline CDR1 and CDR2: MGHDK and SYGVNS. V was pared by 4 bases and J by 6 bases, with 0 bases of the junction left unmatched. The CDR3 is made up of 13 amino acids. In nucleotides, the CDR3 is TGTGCCAGCAGTGGGACAGGGGGCAATGAGCAGTTCTTC. Protein sequence: CASSGTGGNEQFF.